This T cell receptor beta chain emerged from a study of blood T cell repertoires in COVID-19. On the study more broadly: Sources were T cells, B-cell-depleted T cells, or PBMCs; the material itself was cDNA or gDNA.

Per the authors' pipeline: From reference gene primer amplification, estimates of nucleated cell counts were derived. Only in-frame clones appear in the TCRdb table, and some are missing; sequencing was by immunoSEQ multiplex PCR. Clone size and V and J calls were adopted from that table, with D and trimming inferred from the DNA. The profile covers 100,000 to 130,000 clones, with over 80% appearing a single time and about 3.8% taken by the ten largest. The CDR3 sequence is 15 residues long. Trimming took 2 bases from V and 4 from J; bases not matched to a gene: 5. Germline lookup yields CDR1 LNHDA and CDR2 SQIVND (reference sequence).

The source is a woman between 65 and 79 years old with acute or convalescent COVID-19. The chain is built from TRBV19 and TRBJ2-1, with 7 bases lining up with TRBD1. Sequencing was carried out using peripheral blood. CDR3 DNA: TGTGCCAGTAGTATAAGACAGGGTGTGTACAATGAGCAGTTCTTC. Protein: CASSIRQGVYNEQFF.